This is a list of T cell receptor beta chains from one sample in a study of Graves' ophthalmopathy and Graves' hyperthyroidism. TCRdb re-called the multiplex PCR reads with MiXCR, one entry per CDR3 protein. Among 350,000 to 400,000 distinct CDR3 sequences listed, approximately 16% were seen once. Sequencing was performed on peripheral blood. The origin of the receptors is a woman under 30 with Graves' ophthalmopathy. CDR3s include the opening cysteine and the closing phenylalanine or tryptophan. Each record gives: J gene, D gene, V gene, clone size, CDR3 protein, CDR3 DNA. A D gene is named only where the DNA matches it firmly. Where a row states a size, it is once, few, many or the class of an expanded clone; other rows omit it.

TRBJ2-2,-,TRBV27,-,CASSLERNGAGELFF,TGTGCCAGCAGTTTGGAGCGAAATGGAGCCGGGGAGCTGTTTTTT
TRBJ2-7,-,TRBV18,few,CASSPPQGREQYF,TGTGCCAGCTCACCACCTCAGGGAAGGGAGCAGTACTTC
TRBJ1-1,-,TRBV29-1,many,CSVRVWTEAFF,TGCAGCGTTCGGGTCTGGACTGAAGCTTTCTTT
TRBJ2-2,-,TRBV6-5,many,CATRRTVSTGELFF,TGTGCCACCCGCCGCACGGTTTCCACCGGGGAGCTGTTTTTT
TRBJ1-5,TRBD1,TRBV12-3/TRBV12-4,many,CASRLGQNQPQHF,TGTGCCAGCAGACTGGGACAGAATCAGCCCCAGCATTTT
TRBJ1-6,-,TRBV7-2,many,CASSPSGVTNSPLHF,TGTGCCAGCAGTCCTTCGGGGGTTACGAATTCACCCCTCCACTTT
TRBJ1-2,TRBD1,TRBV2,many,CASNRDRSNYGYTF,TGTGCCAGCAACCGGGACAGGAGCAACTATGGCTACACCTTC
TRBJ2-7,-,TRBV10-3,-,CAISSGPNYEQYF,TGTGCCATCAGCTCGGGTCCCAACTACGAGCAGTACTTC
TRBJ1-1,-,TRBV7-8,many,CASSGIGPSTEAFF,TGTGCCAGCAGCGGAATCGGACCCTCCACTGAAGCTTTCTTT
TRBJ2-7,TRBD2,TRBV10-3,many,CAISEGGGVYEQYF,TGTGCCATCAGTGAGGGCGGGGGAGTTTACGAGCAGTACTTC
TRBJ2-2,-,TRBV5-1,many,CASSLSPPRDTGELFF,TGCGCCAGCAGCTTGTCCCCCCCGAGGGACACCGGGGAGCTGTTTTTT
TRBJ2-2,TRBD2,TRBV27,many,CASVSSGRATGELFF,TGTGCCAGCGTGTCTAGCGGGAGGGCCACCGGGGAGCTGTTTTTT
TRBJ2-7,TRBD2,TRBV29-1,few,CSVGAGKEQYF,TGCAGCGTTGGAGCGGGGAAGGAGCAGTACTTC